These 3 T cell receptor beta chains originate from one sample sequenced in a study of cytomegalovirus exposure and HLA in healthy donors. PCR employed 60 Vbeta and 13 Jbeta primers. This table comes from immunoSEQ multiplex PCR, and its TCRdb copy is limited to in-frame clones, with some not included. The sample holds tens of thousands of clones, more than 65% seen once. Input material: PBMCs. These receptors were collected from a male donor in good health and CMV-seropositive.

The chain couples TRBV19 to TRBJ2-5; TRBD2 might be the D (6 bases). V lost 0 bases, J lost 5 bases, and 13 bases lay in between. The CDR3 spans 15 residues. Germline V gene sequence: CDR1 LNHDA, CDR2 SQIVND (reference sequence). Here the CDR3 reads CASSIDQAAGETQYF. As DNA, the CDR3 is TGTGCCAGTAGTATAGATCAGGCCGCGGGGGAGACCCAGTACTTC.

In regard to this clone: One end of the junction is discordant with germline, which a read error may explain. In the same sample, other DNA sequences code for this CDR3. The chain links TRBV12-5 to TRBJ2-5, with TRBD1 matching 7 bases. This CDR3 comprises 15 residues. Per the germline V gene, CDR1 is LGHNT and CDR2 is FRNRAP. CDR3 sequence reads: CASGLSPTGEETQYF. CDR3 nucleotide sequence: TGTGCCAGTGGTTTGAGCCCTACAGGGGAAGAGACCCAGTACTTC.

J is TRBJ2-5 and V is TRBV9, with 7 bases that match TRBD2. The CDR3 totals 17 residues. Germline V CDR1 and CDR2: SGDLS, YYNGEE. The trim removed 0 bases at V and 4 bases at J, leaving 12 bases unmatched. The CDR3 sequence: CASSVGGWREFGETQYF. Written as DNA, the CDR3 is TGTGCCAGCAGCGTAGGGGGGTGGCGGGAGTTCGGAGAGACCCAGTACTTC.